This T cell receptor beta chain was recovered during a study of blood T cell repertoires in COVID-19. Study overall: T cells, B-cell-depleted T cells, or PBMCs supplied cDNA or gDNA.

A single count supports this clone. Repertoires were generated with immunoSEQ multiplex PCR, while TCRdb's copy carries only in-frame clones and drops some. The table records approximately 190,000 clones, roughly 84% of them present only once. Per germline, CDR1 SGHNT and CDR2 YYREEE (reference sequence). The CDR3 covers 15 residues. V was pared by 0 bases and J by 3 bases, with 13 bases between. Donors in Cohort 3 who had recovered were those with two negative PCRs, healthcare professional clearance, or resolution of their symptoms. The receptor was isolated from a man in his forties who had recovered from COVID-19. Sequencing used PBMCs or T cells enriched from blood (not recorded which). This sequence joins TRBV5-4 and TRBJ2-7; D may be TRBD1 (6 bases). CDR3 nucleotides: TGTGCCAGCAGCTTGGGCGCAGGGGTCCTCTACGAGCAGTACTTC. Protein: CASSLGAGVLYEQYF.